The TCR beta chain under discussion was sequenced for a study of radiation and T cells in renal cell carcinoma. Regarding the study as a whole: In blood, top tumor clones expanded by 2 weeks, shrinking by 4.

The germline gives CDR1 WSHSY, CDR2 SAAADI. The CDR3 extends over 15 amino acids. Trimming stripped 7 bases from V and 0 bases from J, with 13 bases between. Sequencing used immunoSEQ multiplex PCR; TCRdb keeps in-frame clones, though not all of them. Seen here are 150,000 or so clones, roughly 90% observed once, and the top ten hold 12%. Stated time point: baseline pretreatment blood. Treatment reported: 15 Gy SBRT to primary tumor, nephrectomy 4 weeks later. The patient's renal cell carcinoma had clear cell pathology. To note about this clone: The antigen is unknown.

The source was blood, collected from a patient whose treatment included radiotherapy and nephrectomy. This receptor was identified in a woman aged 50 to 60 with renal cell carcinoma. V and J are TRBV10-2 and TRBJ2-1; the D gene could be TRBD1 or TRBD2 (6 bases each). DNA for the CDR3: TGCGCCAGCATATCGGGGGCCAGCTCCTACAATGAGCAGTTCTTC. Amino acid sequence: CASISGASSYNEQFF.